These 26 T cell receptor beta chains originate from one sample sequenced in a study of T-cell reconstitution after alpha-beta-depleted transplantation in children. TCRbeta library preparation incorporated unique molecular identifiers. Via MiXCR, TCRdb re-called the PCR reads, giving one row per CDR3 protein. The sample carries about 340,000 distinct CDR3 sequences, 9% to 12% recorded once. This sample comprised PBMCs from the stem cell graft donor, obtained from the stem cell graft. These receptors all come from a human donor who donated a stem cell graft to a child with acute lymphoblastic leukemia.

In this sample, this clonotype turned up a few times. V gene TRBV6-1 combines with J gene TRBJ2-7; D is possibly TRBD1 or TRBD2 (6 bases each). The CDR3 loop spans 14 amino acids. Trimming pared 8 bases from V and 4 bases from J, leaving 18 bases between. Germline loops: CDR1 MNHNS, CDR2 SASEGT. CDR3 sequence reads: CASAGGSRGYEQYF. In DNA form, the CDR3 reads TGTGCCAGCGCCGGGGGCTCTCGAGGGTACGAGCAGTACTTC.

The table lists this clonotype with a few counts. The rearrangement uses TRBV27 and TRBJ1-2; TRBD1 aligns across 7 bases. CDR3 length: 16 residues. V shed 2 bases and J 5 bases; nucleotides not matched to a gene: 11. The germline V gene encodes CDR1 MNHEY and CDR2 SMNVEV (reference sequence). The CDR3, as DNA: TGTGCCAGCAGTTTAAGGGGGCGAGGGCAAAGATATGGCTACACCTTC. This codes for CASSLRGRGQRYGYTF.

At least ten counts were recorded for this clonotype. This sequence joins TRBV7-2 and TRBJ2-7; no reliable D call. V lost 1 base, J lost 7 bases, and 14 bases lay in between. CDR3 length equals 14 residues. CDR1 SGHTA and CDR2 FQGNSA come from the germline V gene. The CDR3 bases are TGTGCCAGCAGCTTAGGCCAGGCCTGGGTGGAGCAGTACTTC. Translation: CASSLGQAWVEQYF.

The rearrangement uses TRBV3-1 and TRBJ2-2; D call uncertain. Germline-derived CDR1 and CDR2 are LGHDT and YNNKEL (reference sequence). The CDR3 spans 11 residues. The germline V and J ends were trimmed by 6 bases and 5 bases, with 4 bases remaining between them. The CDR3 DNA is TGTGCCAGCAGACTGACCGGGGAGCTGTTTTTT. It yields the protein CASRLTGELFF.

This clonotype was recorded a few times. At one end, the junction sequence differs from germline, possibly due to a read error. The DNA of the CDR3 is TGTGCCAGCAGCTTAGAAGGGGCAGCGAGCAATGAAAAACTGTTTTTT. As protein: CASSLEGAASNEKLFF. This sequence joins TRBV12-3 or TRBV12-4 and TRBJ1-4; D possibly corresponds to TRBD1 (5 bases). The CDR3 covers 16 residues.

This clonotype occurred a few times. The rearrangement joins TRBV5-1 to TRBJ2-2, with 12 nucleotides matching TRBD2. This CDR3 is 16 amino acids long. The germline CDR1 and CDR2 sequences are SGHRS and YFSETQ. The ends lost 2 bases at V and 4 bases at J; junction bases unmatched: 3. CDR3 DNA sequence: TGCGCCAGCAGCTTTGGACTAGCGGGGTCCACCGGGGAGCTGTTTTTT. Translation gives CASSFGLAGSTGELFF.

Only a few counts were recorded for this clonotype. The rearrangement joins TRBV19 to TRBJ1-1; D is unclear. This CDR3 is built from 14 residues. The V end was cut by 4 bases, the J end by 5 bases, with 14 bases between. Looked up from germline, CDR1 is LNHDA and CDR2 is SQIVND (reference sequence). CDR3 DNA sequence: TGTGCCAGTAGTAACCACGCCGGGGTAACTGAAGCTTTCTTT. It yields the protein CASSNHAGVTEAFF. The full variable domain, completed using reference TRBV19 and TRBJ1-1, is DGGITQSPKYLFRKEGQNVTLSCEQNLNHDAMYWYRQDPGQGLRLIYYSQIVNDFQKGDIAEGYSVSREKKESFPLTVTSAQKNPTAFYLCASSNHAGVTEAFFGQGTRLTVV.

This clonotype has only a few counts. This sequence joins TRBV28 and TRBJ2-3; 8 bases map to TRBD2. Looked up from germline, CDR1 is MDHEN and CDR2 is SYDVKM. The CDR3 extends over 16 amino acids. With V trimmed by 6 bases and J by 3 bases, 11 bases remained unmatched. Here the CDR3 DNA reads TGTGCCAGCAGCCCTTTTGAGCGGGAGTTGACAGATACGCAGTATTTT. Its protein is CASSPFERELTDTQYF.

This clonotype was seen a few times. The chain links TRBV24-1 to TRBJ2-1, with D possibly being TRBD2 (6 bases). This CDR3 spans 13 amino acids. V was shortened by 7 bases and J by 5 bases, with 11 bases between the two germline ends. CDR1 is KGHDR and CDR2 is SFDVKD in the germline V gene. The CDR3 reads CATRGLQHNEQFF. CDR3 coding DNA: TGTGCCACCAGGGGACTCCAACACAATGAGCAGTTCTTC.

The sample holds many counts of this clonotype. CDR3 loop: CASRAGPGEETQYF. The CDR3, as DNA: TGTGCCAGCAGGGCGGGACCAGGCGAGGAGACCCAGTACTTC. V gene TRBV12-3 or TRBV12-4 combines with J gene TRBJ2-5; TRBD2 is a possible D gene (6 bases). The CDR3 spans 14 residues. Trimming removed 6 bases at V and 5 bases at J, with 16 bases between.

This clonotype came up a few times. The V gene is TRBV7-2, the J gene TRBJ2-2, with D unclear. Germline values: CDR1 SGHTA, CDR2 FQGNSA. The CDR3 is made up of 15 amino acids. The V end lost 1 base, the J end lost 5 bases, and 11 bases lay between the germline ends. Here the CDR3 DNA reads TGTGCCAGCAGCTTAGACTGGGGTGAGACCGGGGAGCTGTTTTTT. It specifies CASSLDWGETGELFF.

The J gene is TRBJ1-4, the V gene TRBV19; a weak D match, TRBD1 (6 bases). Germline V gives CDR1 LNHDA, CDR2 SQIVND (reference sequence). The ends were cut back, 7 bases at V and 6 bases at J, with 18 bases in the middle. This CDR3 has 15 amino acids. The CDR3 loop is CASTPDTPGDEKLFF. In nucleotides, the CDR3 is TGTGCCAGTACCCCGGACACTCCAGGGGATGAAAAACTGTTTTTT.

The chain carries TRBV7-8 and TRBJ1-2, with D perhaps TRBD1 (6 bases). V dropped 5 bases and J dropped 5 bases, with 12 bases sitting between them. Germline values: CDR1 SGHVS, CDR2 FQNEAQ. The CDR3 totals 13 residues. The CDR3 region is CASSPGGAYGYTF. In DNA form, the CDR3 reads TGTGCCAGCAGCCCGGGGGGCGCATATGGCTACACCTTC. Full variable domain (missing parts from reference TRBV7-8 and TRBJ1-2): GAGVSQSPRYKVAKRGQDVALRCDPISGHVSLFWYQQALGQGPEFLTYFQNEAQLDKSGLPSDRFFAERPEGSVSTLKIQRTQQEDSAVYLCASSPGGAYGYTFGSGTRLTVV.

This clonotype came up many times. The J gene is TRBJ2-5, the V gene TRBV12-3 or TRBV12-4; 9 nucleotides match TRBD2. With 4 bases clipped from V and 3 bases from J, the junction kept 3 bases outside the gene matches. The CDR3 runs to 14 residues. The CDR3: CASSSSSGKETQYF. CDR3 nucleotides: TGTGCCAGCAGTTCGTCTAGCGGGAAAGAGACCCAGTACTTC.

In this sample, this clonotype turned up a few times. This sequence joins TRBV7-8 and TRBJ2-5, with D uncertain. CDR3 length equals 13 residues. V lost 5 bases, J lost 3 bases, and 10 bases lay in between. Germline V gene sequence: CDR1 SGHVS, CDR2 FQNEAQ. For the CDR3, the DNA is TGTGCCAGCAGCCTGGCCCTAAAAGAGACCCAGTACTTC. It codes for CASSLALKETQYF.

The chain links TRBV7-9 to TRBJ2-7; 7 bases line up with TRBD2. The CDR3 has 12 amino acids. Trimming took 4 bases from V and 6 from J; bases not matched to a gene: 3. Looked up from germline, CDR1 is SEHNR and CDR2 is FQNEAQ (reference sequence). CDR3 loop: CASSWERGEQYF. For the CDR3, the DNA is TGTGCCAGCAGCTGGGAGCGGGGCGAGCAGTACTTC. The full variable domain, rest sourced from reference TRBV7-9 and TRBJ2-7, is DTGVSQNPRHKITKRGQNVTFRCDPISEHNRLYWYRQTLGQGPEFLTYFQNEAQLEKSRLLSDRFSAERPKGSFSTLEIQRTEQGDSAMYLCASSWERGEQYFGPGTRLTVT.

The rearrangement links TRBV18 to TRBJ2-3, with 15 bases aligning to TRBD2. CDR3 length: 15 amino acids. Germline V gives CDR1 KGHSH, CDR2 LQKENI. With 2 bases clipped from V and 11 bases from J, the junction kept 5 bases outside the gene matches. The CDR3 DNA is TGTGCCAGCTCACCAGTCGGACTAGCGGGAGGGTTGCAGTATTTT. It specifies CASSPVGLAGGLQYF.

V gene TRBV10-3 combines with J gene TRBJ2-1; the D call may be TRBD1 or TRBD2 (6 bases each). Trimming took off 0 bases at V and 4 bases at J, with 16 bases between the two ends. The V gene's germline CDR1 is ENHRY and CDR2 SYGVKD. This CDR3 contains 17 residues. The CDR3 DNA sequence: TGTGCCATCAGTGAGTCCCTTTCCGGGGGCGGGTACAATGAGCAGTTCTTC. This translates into CAISESLSGGGYNEQFF.

The chain employs TRBV4-1 and TRBJ2-1, with 11 positions matching TRBD2. Germline values: CDR1 MGHRA, CDR2 YSYEKL. This CDR3 comprises 15 residues. J gave up 10 bases and V 0 bases, and 5 bases lay outside the gene matches. CDR3 nucleotide sequence: TGCGCCAGCAGCCAAGATGCACTAGCGGGAGAGGAGCAGTTCTTC. This sequence encodes CASSQDALAGEEQFF.

The chain employs TRBV12-3 or TRBV12-4 and TRBJ2-1; 8 nucleotides match TRBD1. V lost 8 bases and J lost 7; bases outside the gene matches: 10. The CDR3 length is 14 residues. The CDR3 is CASVGLDRVNEQFF. For the CDR3, the DNA is TGTGCCAGCGTAGGGTTGGACAGGGTGAATGAGCAGTTCTTC.

This chain joins TRBV11-1 and TRBJ2-1, with 14 nucleotides matching TRBD2. V was clipped by 4 bases and J by 9 bases; unmatched bases: 8. The CDR3 has 16 residues. CDR1 and CDR2 (germline): SGHAT, FQDESV (reference sequence). CDR3: CASSSKGTSGSGEQFF. In DNA, the CDR3 is TGTGCCAGCAGCTCGAAAGGGACTAGCGGGAGCGGTGAGCAGTTCTTC. Filled out from reference TRBV11-1 and TRBJ2-1, the complete variable domain reads EAEVAQSPRYKITEKSQAVAFWCDPISGHATLYWYRQILGQGPELLVQFQDESVVDDSQLPKDRFSAERLKGVDSTLKIQPAELGDSAMYLCASSSKGTSGSGEQFFGPGTRLTVL.

This clonotype was detected a few times. The chain has TRBV19 and TRBJ1-5; D not certain. The ends were cut back, 9 bases at V and 3 bases at J, with 9 bases in the middle. The CDR3 extends over 12 amino acids. Germline V CDR1 and CDR2: LNHDA, SQIVND (reference sequence). The CDR3 is CASSFLNQPQHF. Here the CDR3 DNA reads TGTGCCAGCTCCTTCCTCAATCAGCCCCAGCATTTT. Using reference TRBV19 and TRBJ1-5 for the parts outside the CDR3, the full variable domain is DGGITQSPKYLFRKEGQNVTLSCEQNLNHDAMYWYRQDPGQGLRLIYYSQIVNDFQKGDIAEGYSVSREKKESFPLTVTSAQKNPTAFYLCASSFLNQPQHFGDGTRLSIL.

The chain carries TRBV29-1 and TRBJ2-1; no clear D. Germline V gene lookup returns CDR1 SQVTM and CDR2 ANQGSEA. Deletions cut 3 bases from V and 8 bases from J, with 11 bases between. The CDR3 runs to 12 residues. CDR3 DNA sequence: TGCAGCGTTGATTTTGCATCCCATGAGCAGTTCTTC. It yields the protein CSVDFASHEQFF.

The rearrangement links TRBV6-2 or TRBV6-3 to TRBJ1-3; the D is unclear. In germline, CDR1 is MNHEY, CDR2 SVGEGT. Trimming removed 7 bases from V and 0 bases from J, with 10 bases in between. The CDR3 consists of 14 residues. CDR3: CASIWGDSGNTIYF. The CDR3 coding sequence is TGTGCCAGCATCTGGGGAGACTCTGGAAACACCATATATTTT.

CDR3 nucleotide sequence: TGTGCCAGCAGCTCGGAGATCGTGACCGGGACAGGGTACGAGCAGTACTTC. As protein: CASSSEIVTGTGYEQYF. The chain combines TRBV5-5 with TRBJ2-7; 9 bases are a match to TRBD1. The J segment lost 4 bases and the V segment lost 3 bases, leaving 14 bases of the junction unmatched. CDR1 is SGHKS, CDR2 YYEKEE, per germline (reference sequence). There are 17 residues in the CDR3.

This clonotype appeared a few times. The chain couples TRBV5-6 to TRBJ2-7; 10 nucleotides align to TRBD1. This CDR3 comprises 11 residues. Losses at the gene ends were 3 bases for V and 11 bases for J; bases not matched to a gene: 2. Germline-derived CDR1 and CDR2 are SGHDT and YYEEEE. In DNA, the CDR3 is TGTGCCAGCAGCTATGGACAGGGGGAGTACTTC. Encoded protein: CASSYGQGEYF.